The TCR beta chain described here comes from a study of graft-versus-host responses after intestinal transplantation. The wider study: Each patient got anti-thymocyte globulin induction, then tacrolimus and steroids for roughly 3 years.

Notes on the study in general: Allografts of one patient group, those with graft-donor T cell macrochimerism, had high graft-versus-host to host-versus-graft clonal ratios.

With regard to this clone: No antigen is known for it.

The data were produced by immunoSEQ multiplex PCR, yet TCRdb's version contains in-frame clones alone and is incomplete. Of about 93,000 clones listed, over 85% were seen once; the top ten hold 0.4% to 0.6%. The J segment lost 4 bases and the V segment lost 4 bases, leaving 5 bases of the junction unmatched. CDR3 length: 16 residues. Germline CDR1 reads SGHNT; CDR2 reads YENEEA. This clonotype originated in a human donor who received an intestinal transplant. The genes are TRBV11-3 and TRBJ2-3, with 13 bases fitting TRBD2. This specimen was unstimulated CD8+ T cells sorted from spleen or lymph node cells, taken before intestinal transplant. The DNA of the CDR3 is TGTGCCAGCAGCTCCAGGACTAGCGGGGGAGCAGATACGCAGTATTTT. Translating it yields CASSSRTSGGADTQYF.